These 31 T cell receptor beta chains came from one sample sequenced in a study of T-cell reconstitution after alpha-beta-depleted transplantation in children. TCRbeta library preparation incorporated unique molecular identifiers. From the PCR reads, TCRdb called clonotypes with MiXCR, one entry per CDR3 protein. This table holds roughly 500,000 distinct CDR3 sequences, approximately 12% found once. The specimen comprised PBMCs from the stem cell graft donor, sampled from the stem cell graft. The receptors stem from a human donor who donated a stem cell graft to a child with combined immunodeficiency.

In this sample, this clonotype turned up many times. The chain joins TRBV4-2 to TRBJ2-1, with TRBD2 identical over 9 bases. The length of the CDR3 is 18 residues. CDR1 and CDR2 (germline): LGHNA, YNFKEQ. With V trimmed by 1 base and J by 0 bases, 7 bases remained unmatched. CDR3: CASSQAASGALSYNEQFF. The DNA of the CDR3 is TGTGCCAGCAGCCAAGCGGCTAGCGGGGCGCTCTCCTACAATGAGCAGTTCTTC.

The chain joins TRBV6-1 to TRBJ2-7; D ambiguous. Germline values: CDR1 MNHNS, CDR2 SASEGT. The V end was cut by 1 base, the J end by 4 bases, with 14 bases between. The length of the CDR3 is 15 residues. CDR3 sequence: CASSEGAVSFYEQYF. The CDR3 DNA sequence: TGTGCCAGCAGTGAAGGGGCAGTATCGTTTTACGAGCAGTACTTC.

This clonotype was detected many times. The V gene is TRBV29-1, the J gene TRBJ1-2; 8 bases align to TRBD1. With V trimmed by 5 bases and J by 2 bases, 4 bases remained unmatched. The CDR3 extends over 13 amino acids. Germline CDR1 and CDR2: SQVTM and ANQGSEA. The CDR3 DNA reads as TGCAGCGTTTCTGACAGGGGAAACTATGGCTACACCTTC. This codes for CSVSDRGNYGYTF.

This clonotype was counted many times. The chain carries TRBV2 and TRBJ2-7, with 8 nucleotides matching TRBD1. The CDR3 has 13 amino acids. The junction had 3 bases not matched to a gene; V was cut back by 4 bases and J by 4 bases. Germline lookup yields CDR1 SNHLY and CDR2 FYNNEI. The chain's CDR3 is CASSGGTGYEQYF. CDR3 DNA sequence: TGTGCCAGCAGTGGCGGGACAGGTTACGAGCAGTACTTC. Full variable domain (rest looked up from reference TRBV2 and TRBJ2-7): EPEVTQTPSHQVTQMGQEVILRCVPISNHLYFYWYRQILGQKVEFLVSFYNNEISEKSEIFDDQFSVERPDGSNFTLKIRSTKLEDSAMYFCASSGGTGYEQYFGPGTRLTVT.

This sequence joins TRBV12-3 or TRBV12-4 and TRBJ2-7, with 9 bases matching TRBD1. Trimming at V came to 6 bases and at J to 3 bases, leaving 9 bases not matched to a gene. The CDR3 has 15 residues. The CDR3 coding sequence is TGTGCCAGCAGCTGGGACAGGGTGGTGAACTACGAGCAGTACTTC. This encodes CASSWDRVVNYEQYF.

This clonotype was counted only a few times. The chain couples TRBV3-1 to TRBJ2-1; D call uncertain. This CDR3 contains 15 residues. The germline gives CDR1 LGHDT, CDR2 YNNKEL (reference sequence). Trimming shortened V by 0 bases and J by 12 bases, and 18 bases separated the two germline ends. DNA of the CDR3: TGTGCCAGCAGCCAAGATGTGAGCTTTCCCACGGGGCAGTTCTTC. Its translation is CASSQDVSFPTGQFF.

This chain connects TRBV3-1 to TRBJ2-7, with D maybe TRBD1 (6 bases). The CDR3 is 16 amino acids. The V gene lost 4 bases and the J gene lost 0 bases, with 16 bases spanning the gap. Germline V gives CDR1 LGHDT, CDR2 YNNKEL (reference sequence). The CDR3 loop reads CASSRSFGTSSYEQYF. The DNA for the CDR3 is TGTGCCAGCAGCCGATCCTTTGGGACATCCTCCTACGAGCAGTACTTC.

There are many counts of this clonotype. This chain joins TRBV27 and TRBJ2-1, with D unclear. This CDR3 is 15 amino acids long. Germline CDR1 reads MNHEY; CDR2 reads SMNVEV (reference sequence). V dropped 3 bases and J dropped 1 base, with 10 bases sitting between them. DNA of the CDR3: TGTGCCAGCAGTTTCAGCGAACGTTCCTACAATGAGCAGTTCTTC. As protein: CASSFSERSYNEQFF.

This clonotype occurred a few times. The chain carries TRBV28 and TRBJ2-4; D is possibly TRBD1 or TRBD2 (5 bases each). The germline CDR1 and CDR2 sequences are MDHEN and SYDVKM. Trimming cost V 5 bases and J 0 bases, with 11 bases left between them. This CDR3 comprises 15 residues. The CDR3 coding sequence is TGTGCCAGCAGTCCCGGGGACCTAGCCAAAAACATTCAGTACTTC. It translates to CASSPGDLAKNIQYF.

The chain uses TRBV6-5 and TRBJ2-6; the match to TRBD1 covers 11 bases. Per the germline V gene, CDR1 is MNHEY and CDR2 is SVGAGI. The CDR3 runs 17 residues. J lost 4 bases, V lost 0 bases, and 2 bases had no gene match. CDR3 residues: CASSYSDRGPGANVLTF. The CDR3 region has the DNA TGTGCCAGCAGTTACTCGGACAGGGGGCCAGGGGCCAACGTCCTGACTTTC.

The V call is TRBV19, the J call TRBJ1-2; D gene ambiguous. Trimming took 3 bases from V and 5 from J, leaving 7 bases between them. The CDR3 sequence is 12 residues long. Germline V gives CDR1 LNHDA, CDR2 SQIVND (reference sequence). CDR3 sequence reads: CASSIAYYGYTF. In DNA, the CDR3 is TGTGCCAGTAGTATTGCCTATTATGGCTACACCTTC.

In this sample, this clonotype turned up a few times. The V call is TRBV25-1, the J call TRBJ2-3; no reliable D call. Germline CDR1 and CDR2: MGHDK and SYGVNS. Deletions cut 9 bases from V and 2 bases from J, with 12 bases between. This CDR3 has 13 amino acids. The CDR3 bases are TGTGCCAGTCGGTCGCCAGACACAGATACGCAGTATTTT. This encodes CASRSPDTDTQYF. Variable domain in full (rest from reference TRBV25-1 and TRBJ2-3): EADIYQTPRYLVIGTGKKITLECSQTMGHDKMYWYQQDPGMELHLIHYSYGVNSTEKGDLSSESTVSRIRTEHFPLTLESARPSHTSQYLCASRSPDTDTQYFGPGTRLTVL.

This clonotype has only a few counts. This chain joins TRBV6-1 and TRBJ2-1; 12 nucleotides line up with TRBD2. The CDR3 spans 16 residues. V trimming: 0 bases; J trimming: 8 bases; junction bases outside the gene matches: 5. Germline-derived CDR1 and CDR2 are MNHNS and SASEGT. This CDR3 is CASSEALGLAGYEQFF. CDR3 bases: TGTGCCAGCAGTGAAGCTCTTGGACTAGCGGGATATGAGCAGTTCTTC.

This clonotype was seen a few times. V gene TRBV30 combines with J gene TRBJ1-1; no reliable D call. V dropped 3 bases and J dropped 2 bases, with 10 bases sitting between them. The CDR3 has 13 residues. In germline, CDR1 is GTSNPN, CDR2 SVGIG (reference sequence). The CDR3 sequence: CAWRSRGNTEAFF. The CDR3 DNA reads TGTGCCTGGAGGTCCAGAGGTAACACTGAAGCTTTCTTT.

This clonotype occurred a few times. The V gene is TRBV29-1, the J gene TRBJ1-5; D gene unclear. V was pared by 5 bases and J by 3 bases, with 11 bases between. The CDR3 is made up of 13 amino acids. Germline V gene sequence: CDR1 SQVTM, CDR2 ANQGSEA. The DNA for the CDR3 is TGCAGCGTTCGCTCGGGTTCCAATCAGCCCCAGCATTTT. It encodes CSVRSGSNQPQHF.

This chain uses TRBV4-3 with TRBJ1-6, with 7 nucleotides matching TRBD1. The length of the CDR3 is 19 residues. CDR1 LGHNA and CDR2 YSLEER come from the germline V gene. The V segment lost 4 bases and the J segment 5 bases; nucleotides outside the gene matches: 17. CDR3 residues: CASSRRGGTDTPDNSPLHF. CDR3 nucleotide sequence: TGCGCCAGCAGCCGCAGAGGGGGGACAGATACCCCTGATAATTCACCCCTCCACTTT.

Many counts were recorded for this clonotype. V and J are TRBV12-3 or TRBV12-4 and TRBJ2-1; 8 positions agree with TRBD2. J was trimmed by 8 bases and V by 5 bases; bases with no gene match: 14. The CDR3 contains 16 residues. The CDR3 coding sequence is TGTGCCAGCAGTCGAATAGGGACTAGGAGACAGTATGAGCAGTTCTTC. Translated: CASSRIGTRRQYEQFF.

The genes are TRBV6-5 and TRBJ2-5; D assignment may be TRBD1 or TRBD2 (5 bases each). CDR1 and CDR2 from the germline V gene are MNHEY and SVGAGI. The V end lost 3 bases, the J end lost 5 bases, and 19 bases lay between the germline ends. This CDR3 region has 16 residues. CDR3 in amino acids: CASSYKGTLGTETQYF. The CDR3 nucleotides are TGTGCCAGCAGTTATAAGGGGACGCTGGGCACGGAGACCCAGTACTTC.

This clonotype was seen repeatedly, ten times or more. The chain is built from TRBV20-1 and TRBJ2-3; D not resolved. Per germline, CDR1 DFQATT and CDR2 SNEGSKA (reference sequence). The CDR3 consists of 12 residues. V lost 4 bases, J lost 2 bases, and 7 bases lay in between. CDR3 region: CSATKTTDTQYF. CDR3 in DNA: TGCAGTGCTACCAAGACCACAGATACGCAGTATTTT.

This clonotype was detected a few times. V usage is TRBV20-1 and J usage is TRBJ1-1; 8 bases fit TRBD1. Trimming removed 7 bases from V and 0 bases from J; junction bases left unmatched: 4. Germline CDR1 DFQATT, CDR2 SNEGSKA (reference sequence). The CDR3 sequence is 13 residues long. The chain's CDR3 is CSETGGVNTEAFF. In DNA form, the CDR3 reads TGCAGTGAAACAGGGGGGGTGAACACTGAAGCTTTCTTT.

This chain links TRBV2 with TRBJ2-1; D not resolved. Deletions cut 8 bases from V and 10 bases from J, with 24 bases between. Germline CDR1 SNHLY, CDR2 FYNNEI. The CDR3 sequence is 15 residues long. The DNA of the CDR3 is TGTGCCAGCGGGCTTTCTGAACTCCAGGTTTCGGAGCAGTTCTTC. It codes for CASGLSELQVSEQFF.

The chain combines TRBV5-6 with TRBJ1-2; D gene ambiguous. Between the trimmed V and J ends, which lost 0 bases and 3 bases, there was a span of 9 bases. The CDR3 is 14 amino acids. Germline V gene lookup returns CDR1 SGHDT and CDR2 YYEEEE. The CDR3 region has the DNA TGTGCCAGCAGCTTGGTACAGAGGGACTATGGCTACACCTTC. Protein sequence: CASSLVQRDYGYTF.

The V call is TRBV12-3 or TRBV12-4, the J call TRBJ1-2, with D unclear. The V end was cut by 3 bases, the J end by 8 bases, with 13 bases between. CDR3 length equals 13 residues. CDR3 in amino acids: CASSFYFGGGYTF. In DNA, the CDR3 is TGTGCCAGCAGTTTTTATTTCGGTGGGGGCTACACCTTC.

This clonotype was recorded many times. The chain combines TRBV6-2 or TRBV6-3 with TRBJ2-1; TRBD2 is a possible D gene (5 bases). There are 13 residues in the CDR3. V was cut by 2 bases and J by 5 bases, with 7 bases left in between. Germline V gene sequence: CDR1 MNHEY, CDR2 SVGEGT. CDR3 sequence: CASSYRENNEQFF. The CDR3 bases are TGTGCCAGCAGTTACAGGGAGAACAATGAGCAGTTCTTC.

This sequence joins TRBV29-1 and TRBJ2-7; D not resolved. V shed 7 bases and J shed 4 bases, with 17 bases lying between them. Germline lookup yields CDR1 SQVTM and CDR2 ANQGSEA. The CDR3 runs 13 residues. The CDR3 is CSERPQSGYEQYF. For the CDR3, the DNA is TGCAGCGAACGTCCACAGAGTGGATACGAGCAGTACTTC.

The gene calls are TRBV7-2 and TRBJ2-6; no definite D call. The V gene lost 5 bases and the J gene lost 0 bases, with 8 bases spanning the gap. CDR1 SGHTA and CDR2 FQGNSA come from the germline V gene. CDR3 length: 15 amino acids. CDR3 DNA: TGTGCCAGCAGCCTCCAGGTCTCTGGGGCCAACGTCCTGACTTTC. Protein sequence: CASSLQVSGANVLTF. The full variable domain, rest sourced from reference TRBV7-2 and TRBJ2-6, is GAGVSQSPSNKVTEKGKDVELRCDPISGHTALYWYRQSLGQGLEFLIYFQGNSAPDKSGLPSDRFSAERTGGSVSTLTIQRTQQEDSAVYLCASSLQVSGANVLTFGAGSRLTVL.

Ten or more counts support this clonotype. This chain links TRBV21-1 with TRBJ2-1; whether TRBD2, the table's D call, matches the DNA was not checked. TRBV21-1 represents a pseudogene. The CDR3 has 16 amino acids. The CDR3 coding sequence is TGTGCCAGCAGCAAAGGGACTCCGTGTCAGGCCAATGAGCAGTTCTTC. Amino acid sequence: CASSKGTPCQANEQFF.

The chain joins TRBV6-1 to TRBJ2-5, with D possibly being TRBD1 or TRBD2 (5 bases each). Per germline, CDR1 MNHNS and CDR2 SASEGT. The V end was cut by 2 bases, the J end by 5 bases, with 12 bases between. The CDR3 covers 14 residues. This CDR3 is CASSEMGTRETQYF. CDR3 nucleotides: TGTGCCAGCAGTGAAATGGGGACGCGGGAGACCCAGTACTTC.

J is TRBJ1-1 and V is TRBV4-2; 7 bases are a match to TRBD1. The germline V gene has CDR1 LGHNA and CDR2 YNFKEQ. The CDR3 runs to 15 residues. After removal of 0 bases from V and 5 bases from J, the junction contained 6 bases not matched to a gene. The CDR3 loop is CASSQEQGGTTEAFF. CDR3 DNA sequence: TGTGCCAGCAGCCAAGAGCAGGGGGGAACGACTGAAGCTTTCTTT.

J is TRBJ2-7 and V is TRBV6-2 or TRBV6-3; tentatively, D is TRBD2 (5 bases). V was cut by 0 bases and J by 2 bases, with 14 bases left in between. The CDR3 has 16 amino acids. Germline CDR1 reads MNHEY; CDR2 reads SVGEGT. CDR3 sequence (DNA): TGTGCCAGCAGTTACTCGAAGGAGGCTACCACCTACGAGCAGTACTTC. It specifies CASSYSKEATTYEQYF.

In its sample, this clonotype was seen many times. V is TRBV5-1 and J is TRBJ2-3; TRBD2 agrees at 8 bases. Germline V CDR1 and CDR2: SGHRS, YFSETQ. V shed 0 bases and J 5 bases; nucleotides not matched to a gene: 8. This CDR3 has 16 amino acids. DNA of the CDR3: TGCGCCAGCAGCTTGGTCTCGGGGGGGGCCGTAGATACGCAGTATTTT. Translation gives CASSLVSGGAVDTQYF.